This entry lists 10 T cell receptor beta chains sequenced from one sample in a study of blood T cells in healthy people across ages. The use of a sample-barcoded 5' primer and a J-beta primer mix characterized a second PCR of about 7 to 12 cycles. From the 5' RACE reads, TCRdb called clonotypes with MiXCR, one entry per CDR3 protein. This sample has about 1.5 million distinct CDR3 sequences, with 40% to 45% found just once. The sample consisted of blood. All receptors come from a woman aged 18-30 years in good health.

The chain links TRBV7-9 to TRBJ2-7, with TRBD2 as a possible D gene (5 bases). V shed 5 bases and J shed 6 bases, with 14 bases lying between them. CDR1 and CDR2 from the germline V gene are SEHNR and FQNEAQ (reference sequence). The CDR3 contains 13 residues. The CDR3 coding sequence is TGTGCCAGCAGCCCCTCCGGGGATGGCGAGCAGTACTTC. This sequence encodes CASSPSGDGEQYF.

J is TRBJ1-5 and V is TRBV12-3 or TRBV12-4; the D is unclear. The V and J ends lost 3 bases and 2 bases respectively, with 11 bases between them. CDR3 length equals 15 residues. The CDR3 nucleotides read TGTGCCAGCAGTTTGGCCTCGGATGGCAATCAGCCCCAGCATTTT. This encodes CASSLASDGNQPQHF.

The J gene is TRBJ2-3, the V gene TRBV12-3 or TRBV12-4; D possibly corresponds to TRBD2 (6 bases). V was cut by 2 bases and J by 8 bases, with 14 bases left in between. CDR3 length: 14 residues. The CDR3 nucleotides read TGTGCCAGCAGTTTAACTAGCCCCAGCGGTACGCAGTATTTT. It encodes CASSLTSPSGTQYF.

The CDR3 DNA is TGTGCCAGCAGCCCGAGGACACACATCTCCTATTCTGGCTACACCTTC. As protein: CASSPRTHISYSGYTF. V usage is TRBV7-9 and J usage is TRBJ1-2; possible D gene TRBD1, 5 bases. CDR3 length: 16 residues. Germline lookup yields CDR1 SEHNR and CDR2 FQNEAQ (reference sequence). V was trimmed by 5 bases and J by 7 bases, leaving 23 bases between them.

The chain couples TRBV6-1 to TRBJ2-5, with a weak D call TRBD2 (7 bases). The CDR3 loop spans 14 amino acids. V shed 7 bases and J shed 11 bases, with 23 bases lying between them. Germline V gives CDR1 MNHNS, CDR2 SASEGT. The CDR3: CASTLGLEGDEQYF. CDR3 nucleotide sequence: TGTGCCAGCACCTTAGGACTAGAGGGGGATGAGCAGTACTTC.

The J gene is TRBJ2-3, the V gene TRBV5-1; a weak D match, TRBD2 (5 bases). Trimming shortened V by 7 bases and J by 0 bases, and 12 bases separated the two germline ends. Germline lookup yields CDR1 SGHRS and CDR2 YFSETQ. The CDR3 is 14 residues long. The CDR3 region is CASDVSGSTDTQYF. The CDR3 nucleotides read TGCGCCAGCGACGTAAGCGGTAGCACAGATACGCAGTATTTT.

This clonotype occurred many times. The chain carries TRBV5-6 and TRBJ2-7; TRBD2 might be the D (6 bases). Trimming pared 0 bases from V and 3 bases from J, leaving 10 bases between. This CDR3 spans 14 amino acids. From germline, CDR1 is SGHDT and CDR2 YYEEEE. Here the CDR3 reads CASSLGGGNYEQYF. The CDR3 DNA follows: TGTGCCAGCAGCTTGGGCGGCGGGAACTACGAGCAGTACTTC.

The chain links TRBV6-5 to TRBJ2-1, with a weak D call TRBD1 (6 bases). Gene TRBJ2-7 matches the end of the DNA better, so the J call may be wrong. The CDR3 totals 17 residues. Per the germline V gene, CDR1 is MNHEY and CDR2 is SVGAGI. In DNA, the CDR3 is TGTGCCAGCAGTTTTACAAGGACAGATATCTCCTACAATGAGCAGTACTTC. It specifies CASSFTRTDISYNEQYF.

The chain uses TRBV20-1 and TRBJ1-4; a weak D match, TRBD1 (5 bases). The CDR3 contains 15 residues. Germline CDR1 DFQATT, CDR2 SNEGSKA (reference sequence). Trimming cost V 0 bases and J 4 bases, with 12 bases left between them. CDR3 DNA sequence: TGCAGTGCTAGAGAACGGGGCAACTATAATGAAAAACTGTTTTTT. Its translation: CSARERGNYNEKLFF.

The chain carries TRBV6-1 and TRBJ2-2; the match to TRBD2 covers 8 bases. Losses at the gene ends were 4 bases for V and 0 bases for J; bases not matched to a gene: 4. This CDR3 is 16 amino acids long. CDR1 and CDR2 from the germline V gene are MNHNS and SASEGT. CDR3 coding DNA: TGTGCCAGCAGTGCTCGTAGCGGGACGAACACCGGGGAGCTGTTTTTT. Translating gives CASSARSGTNTGELFF.